Each of the 27 T cell receptor beta chains below was sequenced from the same sample in a study of radiotherapy plus CTLA-4 blockade in lung cancer. Measured with immunoSEQ multiplex PCR; TCRdb has only the in-frame clones, and not every one. The sample shows 57,000 or so clones, 60% to 85% of them seen only once. This specimen consisted of peripheral blood, obtained from a patient treated with radiotherapy plus ipilimumab. The source is a human donor with non-small cell lung cancer who had a complete response to radiotherapy plus ipilimumab.

The chain is built from TRBV9 and TRBJ1-2; D gene uncertain. Germline V CDR1 and CDR2: SGDLS, YYNGEE. The length of the CDR3 is 14 residues. Trimming took 4 bases from V and 1 from J, leaving 11 bases between them. As DNA, the CDR3 is TGTGCCAGCAGCCCGGTCTCGGGTAACTATGGCTACACCTTC. Protein: CASSPVSGNYGYTF.

The V and J genes are TRBV30 and TRBJ1-1; perhaps TRBD1 as D (6 bases). This CDR3 is 14 amino acids long. V lost 2 bases, J lost 1 base, and 11 bases lay in between. Germline lookup yields CDR1 GTSNPN and CDR2 SVGIG (reference sequence). CDR3 in amino acids: CAWSIPGANTEAFF. The CDR3 DNA follows: TGTGCCTGGAGTATCCCGGGGGCGAACACTGAAGCTTTCTTT.

This chain uses TRBV15 with TRBJ1-4; possible D gene TRBD1, 5 bases. Per germline, CDR1 LNHNV and CDR2 YYDKDF (reference sequence). CDR3 size: 15 residues. The V and J ends lost 0 bases and 7 bases respectively, with 12 bases between them. For the CDR3, the DNA is TGTGCCACCAGCAGAGAAGGGCAGGGAAGTGAAAAACTGTTTTTT. This codes for CATSREGQGSEKLFF.

This chain uses TRBV30 with TRBJ2-7; the D is unclear. The CDR3 contains 14 residues. CDR1 and CDR2 from the germline V gene are GTSNPN and SVGIG (reference sequence). The CDR3 here is CAWAAPPRRYEQYV. The CDR3 DNA reads TGTGCATGGGCAGCGCCCCCGAGACGCTACGAGCAGTACGTC.

The CDR3 protein is CASKETTNYNEQFF. CDR3 sequence (DNA): TGTGCCAGCAAGGAGACTACCAACTACAATGAGCAGTTCTTC. This rearrangement joins TRBV6-1 to TRBJ2-1, with D tentatively TRBD2 (5 bases). Per the germline V gene, CDR1 is MNHNS and CDR2 is SASEGT. This CDR3 contains 14 residues. V lost 7 bases, J lost 3 bases, and 13 bases lay in between.

The chain joins TRBV6-1 to TRBJ2-3; D ambiguous. This CDR3 is built from 15 residues. V lost 1 base and J lost 0, with 8 bases in between. Looked up from germline, CDR1 is MNHNS and CDR2 is SASEGT. This chain's CDR3 is CASSEGGSSTDTQYF. CDR3 coding DNA: TGTGCCAGCAGTGAAGGGGGATCTAGCACAGATACGCAGTATTTT.

The rearrangement links TRBV7-9 to TRBJ1-5; D might be TRBD1 (6 bases). The V end was cut by 5 bases, the J end by 3 bases, with 11 bases between. The CDR3 covers 14 residues. Germline V gene sequence: CDR1 SEHNR, CDR2 FQNEAQ (reference sequence). This CDR3 reads CASSPGQINQPQHF. The DNA of the CDR3 is TGTGCCAGCAGCCCAGGACAGATCAATCAGCCCCAGCATTTT.

J is TRBJ1-1 and V is TRBV7-2, with D hard to call. CDR1 and CDR2 (germline): SGHTA, FQGNSA. Trimming took off 6 bases at V and 4 bases at J, with 12 bases between the two ends. The CDR3 extends over 13 amino acids. The CDR3 sequence: CASSTGRGTEAFF. The DNA for the CDR3 is TGTGCCAGCAGTACCGGCCGGGGCACTGAAGCTTTCTTT.

CDR3 nucleotides: TGTGCCAGCAGCTTCCAGGCCCTCCTAAATGAGCAGTTCTTC. As protein: CASSFQALLNEQFF. The chain has TRBV5-4 and TRBJ2-1; the D is unclear. V lost 2 bases and J lost 7, with 13 bases in between. Germline CDR1 SGHNT, CDR2 YYREEE (reference sequence). There are 14 residues in the CDR3.

This sequence joins TRBV10-3 and TRBJ1-4; no clear D. This CDR3 region has 14 residues. Trimming shortened V by 6 bases and J by 1 base, and 9 bases separated the two germline ends. Germline V lookup: CDR1 ENHRY, CDR2 SYGVKD. The CDR3 region has the DNA TGTGCCATCAGAGCGGACGGAACTAATGAAAAACTGTTTTTT. The encoded protein is CAIRADGTNEKLFF.

The V and J genes are TRBV5-1 and TRBJ2-5; the D gene is possibly TRBD1 (9 bases). Per the germline V gene, CDR1 is SGHRS and CDR2 is YFSETQ. CDR3 length: 18 amino acids. The V end lost 6 bases, the J end lost 1 base, and 25 bases lay between the germline ends. DNA for the CDR3: TGCGCCAGCATCTACCCCGGGGGGGACAGGGCCGTCCAAGAGACCCAGTACTTC. This gives the protein CASIYPGGDRAVQETQYF.

This chain links TRBV6-6 with TRBJ2-2; D ambiguous. The germline CDR1 and CDR2 sequences are MNHNY and SVGAGI (reference sequence). This CDR3 has 14 amino acids. Trimming pared 2 bases from V and 7 bases from J, leaving 11 bases between. The CDR3: CASSYGQANGELFF. DNA for the CDR3: TGTGCCAGCAGTTACGGCCAGGCGAACGGGGAGCTGTTTTTT.

This chain links TRBV7-9 with TRBJ2-2; tentative D call: TRBD2 (6 bases). V lost 1 base, J lost 3 bases, and 9 bases lay in between. Germline V lookup: CDR1 SEHNR, CDR2 FQNEAQ (reference sequence). The CDR3 contains 15 residues. The CDR3 coding sequence is TGTGCCAGCAGCTTAGGGGGGAGGTACACCGGGGAGCTGTTTTTT. Translating gives CASSLGGRYTGELFF. The full variable domain, in which reference TRBV7-9 and TRBJ2-2 provide the parts outside the CDR3, is DTGVSQNPRHKITKRGQNVTFRCDPISEHNRLYWYRQTLGQGPEFLTYFQNEAQLEKSRLLSDRFSAERPKGSFSTLEIQRTEQGDSAMYLCASSLGGRYTGELFFGEGSRLTVL.

The chain uses TRBV7-9 and TRBJ2-3; TRBD1 is a possible D gene (8 bases). CDR1 is SEHNR, CDR2 FQNEAQ, per germline (reference sequence). The CDR3 covers 16 residues. V was trimmed by 5 bases and J by 3 bases, leaving 18 bases between them. DNA for the CDR3: TGTGCCAGCAGCGACAGGGGCCGCGGGAGAACAGATACGCAGTATTTT. Protein: CASSDRGRGRTDTQYF.

The V call is TRBV6-1, the J call TRBJ1-5; 7 nucleotides agree with TRBD1. CDR1 is MNHNS and CDR2 is SASEGT in the germline V gene. V trimming: 6 bases; J trimming: 4 bases; junction bases outside the gene matches: 6. The CDR3 extends over 14 amino acids. In DNA, the CDR3 is TGTGCCAGCAGCGCCCTCAGGGGGAATCAGCCCCAGCATTTT. Protein: CASSALRGNQPQHF.

The V and J genes are TRBV2 and TRBJ1-5; D is perhaps TRBD1 (5 bases). The germline gives CDR1 SNHLY, CDR2 FYNNEI. This CDR3 is 12 amino acids long. The V end lost 2 bases, the J end lost 9 bases, and 8 bases lay between the germline ends. The CDR3 DNA reads as TGTGCCAGCAGTGAACCAGGGTGGCCCCAGCATTTT. The encoded protein is CASSEPGWPQHF.

The chain uses TRBV4-1 and TRBJ1-4; D call uncertain. Deletions cut 1 base from V and 3 bases from J, with 3 bases between. CDR1 MGHRA and CDR2 YSYEKL come from the germline V gene. The CDR3 loop spans 13 amino acids. The CDR3 DNA sequence: TGCGCCAGCAGCCAAGGACCTAATGAAAAACTGTTTTTT. Translating it yields CASSQGPNEKLFF.

This clone was seen only once. The chain joins TRBV2 to TRBJ2-5; weak D call: TRBD1 (6 bases). Trimming removed 6 bases at V and 1 base at J, with 9 bases between. CDR1 and CDR2 from the germline V gene are SNHLY and FYNNEI. The CDR3 runs to 13 residues. The CDR3 protein is CASRMDSQETQYF. Written as DNA, the CDR3 is TGTGCCAGCAGGATGGACAGCCAAGAGACCCAGTACTTC.

The rearrangement links TRBV5-1 to TRBJ2-5; D unresolved. This CDR3 has 11 residues. V was shortened by 0 bases and J by 5 bases, with 2 bases between the two germline ends. Germline CDR1 reads SGHRS; CDR2 reads YFSETQ. The CDR3 coding sequence is TGCGCCAGCAGCTTGGTGGAGACCCAGTACTTC. As protein: CASSLVETQYF.

V and J are TRBV29-1 and TRBJ1-4; maybe TRBD1 (5 bases). Germline loops: CDR1 SQVTM, CDR2 ANQGSEA. CDR3 length equals 14 residues. V was cut by 7 bases and J by 2 bases, with 14 bases left in between. The CDR3 loop reads CSALGGSTNEKLFF. The CDR3 bases are TGCAGCGCCTTGGGGGGGAGTACTAATGAAAAACTGTTTTTT.

This rearrangement joins TRBV29-1 to TRBJ2-7; D might be TRBD1 (5 bases). Looked up from germline, CDR1 is SQVTM and CDR2 is ANQGSEA. CDR3 size: 17 residues. The ends were cut back, 4 bases at V and 1 base at J, with 23 bases in the middle. CDR3 sequence reads: CSVGPSLYRPPSYEQYV. The CDR3, as DNA: TGCAGCGTTGGCCCGAGTCTTTACAGGCCACCTTCCTACGAGCAGTACGTC.

The chain links TRBV6-6 to TRBJ1-4, with D uncertain. The germline gives CDR1 MNHNY, CDR2 SVGAGI (reference sequence). Trimming took off 11 bases at V and 0 bases at J, with 13 bases between the two ends. This CDR3 comprises 14 residues. Here the CDR3 reads CAVGVGATNEKLFF. CDR3 sequence (DNA): TGTGCCGTTGGGGTGGGAGCAACTAATGAAAAACTGTTTTTT.

This rearrangement joins TRBV18 to TRBJ1-6, with unresolved D. CDR1 KGHSH and CDR2 LQKENI come from the germline V gene. The length of the CDR3 is 15 residues. With 5 bases removed from V and 5 bases from J, the gap between germline ends came to 13 bases. The CDR3 reads CASSTSGSDNSPLHF. CDR3 coding DNA: TGTGCCAGCTCAACGTCGGGCAGTGATAATTCACCCCTCCACTTT. Full variable domain (missing parts from reference TRBV18 and TRBJ1-6): NAGVMQNPRHLVRRRGQEARLRCSPMKGHSHVYWYRQLPEEGLKFMVYLQKENIIDESGMPKERFSAEFPKEGPSILRIQQVVRGDSAAYFCASSTSGSDNSPLHFGNGTRLTVT.

The rearrangement links TRBV11-2 to TRBJ2-7; D is perhaps TRBD1 (5 bases). Looked up from germline, CDR1 is SGHAT and CDR2 is FQNNGV. Trimming took off 6 bases at V and 4 bases at J, with 10 bases between the two ends. The CDR3 contains 12 residues. The CDR3 loop reads CASSQGGYEQYF. The CDR3 DNA sequence: TGTGCCAGCAGTCAGGGTGGGTACGAGCAGTACTTC.

The rearrangement uses TRBV6-6 and TRBJ2-1; D possibly corresponds to TRBD2 (6 bases). Germline V gene lookup returns CDR1 MNHNY and CDR2 SVGAGI (reference sequence). The germline V and J ends were trimmed by 1 base and 7 bases, with 11 bases remaining between them. The CDR3 is 14 residues long. The CDR3 spells CASSYLASANEQFF. The CDR3 nucleotides are TGTGCCAGCAGTTACTTGGCTAGCGCGAATGAGCAGTTCTTC.

The genes are TRBV9 and TRBJ2-3; 8 bases align to TRBD1. CDR1 and CDR2 (germline): SGDLS, YYNGEE. This CDR3 has 15 amino acids. The V and J ends lost 4 bases and 3 bases, in that order; junction bases with no gene match: 7. CDR3 amino acids: CASSSGQGTTDTQYF. CDR3 nucleotide sequence: TGTGCCAGCAGCAGCGGACAGGGTACTACAGATACGCAGTATTTT.

The rearrangement uses TRBV5-1 and TRBJ2-5, with D possibly TRBD2 on 6 matching bases. The CDR3 is 14 residues long. Trimming shortened V by 3 bases and J by 5 bases, and 14 bases separated the two germline ends. Germline CDR1 and CDR2: SGHRS and YFSETQ. The CDR3 region is CASSSARGWETQYF. CDR3 DNA sequence: TGCGCCAGCAGCTCCGCCCGGGGGTGGGAGACCCAGTACTTC.